These 8 T cell receptor beta chains were all obtained from the same sample, sequenced in a study of T cell responses to AZD1222 COVID-19 vaccine (dated by TCRdb to the early 2020s). Library method: the immunoSEQ multiplex PCR assay. In its TCRdb copy, this immuneACCESS table keeps in-frame sequences only and misses some clones. Where compared with another copy, unresolved V genes explain less than half of these, and the others have no known cause. The sample includes some 40,000 clones, with around 77% observed a single time. The ten largest clones capture 20% to 25% of the sample. This sample's time point label indicates: about 28 days (+/-7) after the second vaccine dose. Read against the paper, the sample's treatment or condition label means: meningococcal conjugate vaccine given as trial control. This sample comprised peripheral blood, obtained 28 days after the second dose of the MenACWY control vaccine. The receptor set was obtained from an adult who received the MenACWY meningococcal vaccine as a control.

The V gene is TRBV6-1, the J gene TRBJ1-2; D is undetermined. Germline V gene lookup returns CDR1 MNHNS and CDR2 SASEGT. This CDR3 is built from 12 residues. The V end lost 2 bases, the J end lost 4 bases, and 5 bases lay between the germline ends. The CDR3 reads CASSELSYGYTF. DNA for the CDR3: TGTGCCAGCAGTGAATTAAGCTATGGCTACACCTTC.

This clone turned up a few times. The rearrangement links TRBV2 to TRBJ2-5, with 10 bases fitting TRBD2. The CDR3 runs to 13 residues. The J segment lost 5 bases and the V segment lost 10 bases, leaving 7 bases of the junction unmatched. Germline CDR1 SNHLY, CDR2 FYNNEI. The CDR3 region is CAIKAGGLETQYF. DNA of the CDR3: TGTGCCATCAAAGCGGGGGGGCTGGAGACCCAGTACTTC.

This clone has just one count. The rearrangement uses TRBV2 and TRBJ2-5; no definite D call. V lost 2 bases and J lost 6, with 4 bases in between. This CDR3 is built from 11 residues. Germline V gives CDR1 SNHLY, CDR2 FYNNEI. The CDR3 here is CASSEYQTQYF. In DNA, the CDR3 is TGTGCCAGCAGTGAATACCAGACCCAGTACTTC.

V gene TRBV5-1 combines with J gene TRBJ2-2; 11 positions agree with TRBD2. The ends lost 3 bases at V and 0 bases at J; junction bases unmatched: 4. The length of the CDR3 is 17 residues. CDR1 is SGHRS, CDR2 YFSETQ, per germline. The CDR3 DNA reads as TGCGCCAGCAGCTCACTAGCGGGGGACGCGAACACCGGGGAGCTGTTTTTT. Amino acid sequence: CASSSLAGDANTGELFF.

The rearrangement links TRBV6-5 to TRBJ1-3; TRBD1 matches at 7 bases. V dropped 0 bases and J dropped 4; count of bases not matched to a gene: 3. From germline, CDR1 is MNHEY and CDR2 SVGAGI. CDR3 size: 15 residues. This CDR3 reads CASSYSGQIGNTIYF. CDR3 nucleotide sequence: TGTGCCAGCAGTTACTCGGGACAGATCGGAAACACCATATATTTT.

This chain uses TRBV5-6 with TRBJ1-5; D ambiguous. Trimming cost V 2 bases and J 8 bases, with 14 bases left between them. This CDR3 contains 14 residues. Germline CDR1 reads SGHDT; CDR2 reads YYEEEE. The CDR3 sequence: CASSFGGGKEPQHF. In DNA form, the CDR3 reads TGTGCCAGCAGCTTCGGAGGAGGGAAAGAGCCCCAGCATTTT.

The sample holds a few counts of this clone. The rearrangement joins TRBV10-2 to TRBJ1-1; 12 nucleotides line up with TRBD1. J was trimmed by 10 bases and V by 8 bases; bases with no gene match: 11. This CDR3 spans 14 amino acids. Germline lookup yields CDR1 WSHSY and CDR2 SAAADI. Written as DNA, the CDR3 is TGCGCCAGCTGCCTATCCGGGACAGGGGGCGTAGCTTTCTTT. It translates to CASCLSGTGGVAFF.

V usage is TRBV29-1 and J usage is TRBJ1-3; maybe TRBD1 (5 bases). V lost 3 bases, J lost 3 bases, and 6 bases lay in between. The CDR3 totals 12 residues. The germline gives CDR1 SQVTM, CDR2 ANQGSEA. The CDR3 nucleotides are TGCAGCGTTGACGGGGGTGGAAACACCATATATTTT. Protein product: CSVDGGGNTIYF. Together with reference TRBV29-1 and TRBJ1-3, the CDR3 gives the full variable domain: SAVISQKPSRDICQRGTSLTIQCQVDSQVTMMFWYRQQPGQSLTLIATANQGSEATYESGFVIDKFPISRPNLTFSTLTVSNMSPEDSSIYLCSVDGGGNTIYFGEGSWLTVV.